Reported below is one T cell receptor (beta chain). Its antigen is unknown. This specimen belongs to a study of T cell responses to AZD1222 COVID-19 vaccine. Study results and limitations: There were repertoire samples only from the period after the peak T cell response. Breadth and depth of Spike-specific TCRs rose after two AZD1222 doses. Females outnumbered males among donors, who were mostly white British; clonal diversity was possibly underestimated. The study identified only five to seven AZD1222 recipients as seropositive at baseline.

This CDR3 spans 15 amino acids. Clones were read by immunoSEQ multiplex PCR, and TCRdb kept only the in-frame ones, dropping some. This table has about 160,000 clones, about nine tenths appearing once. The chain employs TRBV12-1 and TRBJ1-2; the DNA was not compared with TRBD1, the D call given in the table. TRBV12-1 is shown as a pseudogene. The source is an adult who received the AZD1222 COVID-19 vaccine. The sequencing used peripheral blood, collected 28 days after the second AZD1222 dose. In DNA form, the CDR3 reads TGTGCCAGCAGCGCCGCAGGGCGCCCTAACTATGGCTACACCTTC. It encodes CASSAAGRPNYGYTF.